This T cell receptor beta chain appears in the sequencing data of a study of cytomegalovirus exposure and HLA in healthy donors (TCRdb year 2017). Some background on the complete study: In an earlier analysis of some 550 of the donors, less than 350 Gb of sequence data and 100 million or so unique TCR beta sequences from about 190 million T cells were reported. An earlier analysis of around 640 of the donors used high-throughput TCR beta sequencing to judge whether each TCR beta V gene segment behaved as functional or pseudogenic. The T cell repertoires of some 670 subjects were profiled by immunosequencing and related to cytomegalovirus serostatus. Four or five DR-DQ haplotypes were handled as single units for association and clustering because linkage in the cohort was strong. Among some 400 genotyped donors of the cohort, an average of 235,054 unique TCR beta nucleotide sequences were sequenced per donor, around 20% of them non-productive. High-throughput TCR immunosequencing, statistical association of individual TCRs with disease status, and machine learning were combined to predict cytomegalovirus infection status. Along with the roughly 710-subject first cohort, a separate validation cohort of around 110 different subjects was used. An early release that covered fewer than 800 HLA-typed donors contained around 300 gigabases of sequencing data and 70 million to 100 million unique TCR sequences. Typing coverage varied by locus: roughly 620-640 donors for A, B, C, DRB1 and DQB1; roughly 500 for DQA1; 600 to 610 for DPA1; about 450 for DPB1. Donor age, sex, ethnicity and CMV serostatus were compiled alongside the repertoire data. Genome-wide SNP genotypes for about 65% of the 666 donors were used in a later genetic analysis, which treated that subset as a discovery cohort. Rather than using new phenotypic data, the later analysis identified candidate immune exposures from TCR beta sequences and from how often those sequences occurred across donors. Every repertoire in the discovery cohort had been generated on one and the same sequencing platform. The study aimed to test whether cataloging public T cell receptors could reveal signatures of past pathogen exposure. In a later analysis, previously published TCR beta repertoires from hundreds of donors were re-analyzed and high-resolution HLA genotyping was added so that TCR occurrence patterns could be studied. Of the 300 to 400 genotyped donors, approximately 82% fell in the genetic ancestry cluster associated with self-reported Caucasian donors. HLA typing covered class I and class II loci at four-digit resolution. The research as a whole found: The classifier was reported to diagnose cytomegalovirus status with high specificity and sensitivity in both the original and validation cohorts. In a later analysis, most CMV-associated TCR beta chains were found to appear HLA-restricted, with HLA associations seemingly driven largely by CMV exposure. Most TCR sequences were seen in very few donors, while some public TCRs were found in many individuals. The 87-base-pair reads could not distinguish some IMGT-functional V segments, including TRBV6-2 and TRBV6-3, so those segments were excluded. The presence/absence analyses assumed that sequencing depth was roughly uniform across donors, and that assumption may not be true. According to a later genetic analysis, donors in an Asian-associated ancestry cluster had fewer N-insertions in productive TCRs than the approximately 650-donor mean. In a later genetic analysis, a missense DCLRE1C variant was associated with V-gene and J-gene trimming of TCR beta chains, and the association was replicated in an independent cohort. Approximately 18 rarely observed V segments, including chromosome 9 orphons, were excluded from the earlier analysis of 550 to 700 of the donors because counts were too low. A later analysis found that TCR association rates varied across HLA loci, with DRB1 alleles showing the most associated TCRs and HLA-C alleles the fewest. It was suggested by the authors that the approach could potentially be generalized to other disease states and immunological phenotypes. In a later analysis, several top co-occurrence clusters were reported to appear linked to parvovirus B19, influenza, CMV and Epstein-Barr virus. CMV serostatus was the only immune exposure information available for the cohort. The cohort was sequenced for TCR beta chains only, and without alpha or paired-chain data the features that could be detected were limited. A further reported finding was that TCR beta sequences accurately predicted the HLA-A and HLA-B alleles for most subjects in the first cohort. In vitro tests confirmed that a few of the cytomegalovirus-associated TCR beta chains recognize cytomegalovirus antigens. Broadly in line with IMGT annotations, most TCR beta V segments showed up in productive rearrangements about 87% or about 30% of the time in an earlier analysis of a few hundred of the donors. In a later analysis, HLA-associated TCR beta chains were found to be more clonally expanded and to have lower generation probabilities than equally common non-associated chains. HLA typing was unavailable for some donors at each locus, so association tests used only the typed subset. Assigning TCR associations to individual alleles was difficult when HLA alleles, especially DR and DQ, strongly co-occurred. A total of fewer than 200 TCR beta chains were listed by the study as associated with cytomegalovirus. At a false discovery rate of 0.05, a later analysis linked about 16,000 TCR beta sequences to specific HLA alleles. Correlated functional status among segregating V segments might reflect linkage disequilibrium, but an unknown experimental factor could not be ruled out. A cluster of highly shared sequence variants was judged likely to be a technical artifact of the sequencing pipeline.

The cohort comprised around 700 healthy bone marrow donors. At the time of sampling, all cohort members were nominally healthy, though unrecorded immune exposures were likely present. The donor was CMV seropositive and belonged to the group of about 290 seropositive cohort members. Each donor provided a peripheral blood sample, and peripheral blood mononuclear cells were used for TCR beta sequencing. Genomic DNA was extracted from the blood cell samples with the Qiagen DNeasy Blood Extraction Kit. The library was obtained by the immunoSEQ multiplex PCR assay. For the multiplex PCR, a mixture combining 60 forward primers for TCR Vbeta segments and 13 reverse primers for TCR Jbeta segments was used. The CDR3 region of rearranged TCR beta genes was amplified from genomic DNA with a multiplex PCR assay. Amplified TCR beta libraries were sequenced as 87-base-pair reads on the Illumina HiSeq System. For the original study's pipeline: In a later analysis, tens of millions of unique TCR beta chains were counted across the 500 to 850 repertoires, and roughly 11 million of these chains were shared by at least two donors. Raw reads were error-corrected and collapsed into unique sequences with a nearest-neighbor algorithm that merged closely related sequences to remove PCR and sequencing errors. Alignment of CDR3 sequences to IMGT reference sequences was used to assign V, D and J gene segments. For a sequence to be retained, a match of at least six nucleotides to both a V gene segment and a J gene segment was required. Rearrangements were called productive when the CDR3 lacked stop codons and stayed in frame with V and J; all others were non-productive. Following IMGT convention, CDR3 was defined as the stretch from the second conserved V-encoded cysteine to the conserved J-encoded phenylalanine. The earlier analysis of about 620 of the donors excluded sequences that lacked an unambiguous match to a single V gene segment. In an earlier analysis of a few hundred of the donors, V segments were called functional above 56.7% productive rearrangements and were called segregating when the between-donor standard deviation exceeded 5%. To diagnose cytomegalovirus status from the catalog of TCR beta chain sequences, a statistical classification framework was built. In a later analysis, V and J genes were assigned by comparing TCR nucleotide sequences against IMGT/GENE-DB human TR gene sequences. Using the TCRdist pipeline, a later analysis assigned CDR3 sequences along with most-parsimonious VDJ recombination scenarios. In a later analysis, every TCR beta chain was defined by the combination of its CDR3 amino acid sequence and its V-gene family, and reads without a unique V-gene family were dropped. To address suspected cross-contamination and a sequencing artifact, a later analysis removed 550 to 750 highly shared, low-generation-probability nucleotide sequences. In a later analysis, a clonal expansion index was calculated for each public chain from normalized within-repertoire ranks of inferred template counts. A later analysis computed generation probabilities with a VDJ recombination model fitted to out-of-frame rearrangements, and checked the results against IGoR. In a later analysis, hypergeometric tests were used to score TCR-TCR, TCR-HLA and TCR-CMV co-occurrence, with a repertoire-size bias correction applied to TCR pairs. In a later analysis, false discovery rates were estimated by permuting HLA or CMV assignments 20 times. In a later analysis, co-occurring TCRs were grouped with DBSCAN, and TCRdist sequence similarity was added when clustering was performed within HLA-allele-positive subsets. Co-occurrence clustering excluded repertoires with fewer than 30,000 or more than 120,000 public chains, plus five with anomalous nucleotide sharing. Sourced from immuneACCESS, this table was stored by TCRdb with only in-frame sequences that have V and J called. A share of the clones is absent; for the studies checked, an unresolved V gene accounts for under half, and the remainder has no known explanation. The V and J calls and the clone size are those of that table, but D and trimming were determined from the DNA. This sample is represented by fewer than 80,000 clones; about 68% of them were singletons. Of the sample, 6.5% to 7.5% falls within the top ten clones.

Turning to this clone: This receptor's antigen is unknown. There are no base qualities to consult, and no much larger clone falls within one base.

The CDR3, cysteine through phenylalanine, is 14 amino acids long. Solely the CDR3 DNA is kept, with 42 bases framed from the first base. At the junction V is shortened by 6 bases and J by 4 bases, with 14 bases in between. The germline V gene supplies CDR1 SNHLY and CDR2 FYNNEI. Sequencing was carried out using PBMCs. The chain is made from TRBV2 and TRBJ2-3, with the identity of the D gene unclear. The TCR sequence derives from a woman aged 50 to 60 in good health and CMV-seropositive. The CDR3 region has the sequence CASRGTFIADTQYF. In nucleotide form, the sequence is TGTGCCAGCAGGGGCACCTTTATCGCAGATACGCAGTATTTT.